This record concerns one TCR beta chain sequence. Its specificity is not known. The sample comes from a study of T-cell memory formation after mild COVID-19. Whole-study context: Largely donor-specific sequence clusters came from a couple of donors. Study-wide points: Mostly located in CM and EM were contracting CD4+ clones, with contracting CD8+ clones located in EMRA. There were some responding clones in pre-infection memory, which suggested that cross-reactive memory had joined.

The V gene's germline CDR1 is KGHSH and CDR2 LQKENI. This CDR3 spans 16 amino acids. The ends lost 3 bases at V and 2 bases at J; junction bases unmatched: 7. TCRdb passed the 5' RACE reads through MiXCR, listing each CDR3 protein once. The sample lists a few hundred thousand distinct CDR3 sequences; roughly 20% were seen once. This TCR was sampled from an adult woman who had mild COVID-19 (a few samples of this study predate the infection). Cell type and time point are not known. The sample taken for sequencing was PBMCs or a T cell subset sorted from them (not recorded which). J is TRBJ2-3 and V is TRBV18, with TRBD1 identical over 8 bases. The CDR3 DNA is TGTGCCAGCTCACCTCCGAGACAGGGGTACACAGATACGCAGTATTTT. Residues: CASSPPRQGYTDTQYF.